This TCR beta chain was obtained from a study of blood T cell repertoires in COVID-19. Overall study context: From T cells, B-cell-depleted T cells, or PBMCs came the material, which was cDNA or gDNA.

Study members were between roughly 18 and 100 years old and lived in 25 or so US regions. The CDR3 spans 15 residues. V was clipped by 5 bases and J by 0 bases; unmatched bases: 4. The germline V gene encodes CDR1 MDHEN and CDR2 SYDVKM. In the original analysis: Estimation of nucleated cell counts was performed using reference gene primer amplification. Data came from immunoSEQ multiplex PCR; TCRdb stores just in-frame clones and leaves some out. V, J and clone size are those of that table, while D and trimming were read from the DNA. The data show hundreds of thousands of clones, about 83% seen once.

This chain joins TRBV28 and TRBJ2-7; 10 bases are a match to TRBD2. This clonotype originated in a woman in her thirties or forties who had recovered from COVID-19. Sequenced input: PBMCs or T cells enriched from blood (not recorded which). CDR3 nucleotide sequence: TGTGCCAGCAGTGTTAGCGGGAGGAGCTCCTACGAGCAGTACTTC. As protein: CASSVSGRSSYEQYF.